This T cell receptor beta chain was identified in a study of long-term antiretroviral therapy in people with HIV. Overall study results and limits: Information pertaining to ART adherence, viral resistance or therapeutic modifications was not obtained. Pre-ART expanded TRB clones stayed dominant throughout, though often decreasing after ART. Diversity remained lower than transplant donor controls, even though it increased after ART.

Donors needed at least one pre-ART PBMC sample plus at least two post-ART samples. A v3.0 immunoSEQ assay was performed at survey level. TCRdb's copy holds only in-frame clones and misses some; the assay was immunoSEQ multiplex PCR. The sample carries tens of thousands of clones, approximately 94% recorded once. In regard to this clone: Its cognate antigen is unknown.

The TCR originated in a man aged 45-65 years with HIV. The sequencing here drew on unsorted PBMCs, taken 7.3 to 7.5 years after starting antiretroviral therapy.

The CDR3 nucleotides read TGTGCCAGCAGTTCCATCCTTACAGGGTCCCGGACTAGCCTCAATGAGCAGTTCTTC. Translating gives CASSSILTGSRTSLNEQFF. The chain combines TRBV27 with TRBJ2-1; 8 nucleotides agree with TRBD2. CDR1 and CDR2 from the germline V gene are MNHEY and SMNVEV (reference sequence). This CDR3 comprises 19 residues. The V and J ends lost 4 bases and 6 bases, in that order; junction bases with no gene match: 20.